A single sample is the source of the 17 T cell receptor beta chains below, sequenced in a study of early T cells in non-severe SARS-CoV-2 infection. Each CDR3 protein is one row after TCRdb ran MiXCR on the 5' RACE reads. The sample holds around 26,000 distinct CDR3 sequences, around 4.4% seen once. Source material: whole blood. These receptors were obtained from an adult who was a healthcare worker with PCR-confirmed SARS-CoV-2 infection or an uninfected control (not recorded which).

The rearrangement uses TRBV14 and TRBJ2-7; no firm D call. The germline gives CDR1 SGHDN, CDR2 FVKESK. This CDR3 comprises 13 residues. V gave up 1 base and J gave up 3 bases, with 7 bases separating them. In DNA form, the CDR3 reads TGTGCCAGCAGCCAAGGGATGGGCTACGAGCAGTACTTC. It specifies CASSQGMGYEQYF.

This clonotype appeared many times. CDR3 residues: CASSLGSGAYEQYV. CDR3 DNA: TGTGCCAGCAGCTTAGGATCCGGGGCCTACGAGCAGTACGTC. This chain uses TRBV7-8 with TRBJ2-7; TRBD2 is a possible D gene (5 bases). Germline CDR1 and CDR2: SGHVS and FQNEAQ. Trimming pared 1 base from V and 2 bases from J, leaving 9 bases between. The CDR3 spans 14 residues.

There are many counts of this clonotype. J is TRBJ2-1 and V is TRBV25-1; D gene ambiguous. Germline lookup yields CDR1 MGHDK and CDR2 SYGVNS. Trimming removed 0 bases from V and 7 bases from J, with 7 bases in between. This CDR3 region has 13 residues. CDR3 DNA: TGTGCCAGCAGTGAATATAGCTGGAATGAGCAGTTCTTC. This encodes CASSEYSWNEQFF.

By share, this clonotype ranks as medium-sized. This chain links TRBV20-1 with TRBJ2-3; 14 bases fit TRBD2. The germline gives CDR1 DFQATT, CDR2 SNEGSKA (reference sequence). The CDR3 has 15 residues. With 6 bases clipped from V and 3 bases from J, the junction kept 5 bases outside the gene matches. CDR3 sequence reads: CSAGLAGGRTDTQYF. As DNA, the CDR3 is TGCAGTGCCGGACTAGCGGGAGGAAGAACAGATACGCAGTATTTT.

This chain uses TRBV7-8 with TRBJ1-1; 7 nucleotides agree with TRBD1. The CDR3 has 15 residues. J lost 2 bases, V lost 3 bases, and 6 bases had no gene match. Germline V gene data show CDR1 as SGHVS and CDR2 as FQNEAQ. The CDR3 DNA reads TGTGCCAGCAGCTTTAGACAGGGAAAAAACACTGAAGCTTTCTTT. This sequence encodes CASSFRQGKNTEAFF.

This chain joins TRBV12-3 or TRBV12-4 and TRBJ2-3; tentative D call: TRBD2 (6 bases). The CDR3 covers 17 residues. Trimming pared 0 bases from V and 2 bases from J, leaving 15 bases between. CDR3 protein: CASSLARPGLLTDTQYF. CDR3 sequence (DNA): TGTGCCAGCAGTTTAGCCCGACCGGGACTTCTCACAGATACGCAGTATTTT.

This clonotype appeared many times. The CDR3 coding sequence is TGTGCCAGCTCGACAGGGAGTCTTGAAAAACTGTTTTTT. Protein sequence: CASSTGSLEKLFF. The V call is TRBV6-6, the J call TRBJ1-4, with 7 bases fitting TRBD1. The CDR3 totals 13 residues. J gave up 7 bases and V 8 bases, and 7 bases lay outside the gene matches. The germline CDR1 and CDR2 sequences are MNHNY and SVGAGI (reference sequence).

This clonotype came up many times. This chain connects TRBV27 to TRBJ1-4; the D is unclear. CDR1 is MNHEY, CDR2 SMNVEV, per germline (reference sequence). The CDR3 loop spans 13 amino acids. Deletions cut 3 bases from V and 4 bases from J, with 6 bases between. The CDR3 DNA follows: TGTGCCAGCAGTTTCGGAGATAATGAAAAACTGTTTTTT. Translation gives CASSFGDNEKLFF.

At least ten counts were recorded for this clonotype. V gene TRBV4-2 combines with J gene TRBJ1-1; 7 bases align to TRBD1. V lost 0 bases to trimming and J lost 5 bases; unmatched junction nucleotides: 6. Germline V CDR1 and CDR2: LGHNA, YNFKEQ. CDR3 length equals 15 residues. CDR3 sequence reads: CASSQDLRGETEAFF. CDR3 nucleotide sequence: TGTGCCAGCAGCCAAGATCTCAGGGGGGAAACTGAAGCTTTCTTT.

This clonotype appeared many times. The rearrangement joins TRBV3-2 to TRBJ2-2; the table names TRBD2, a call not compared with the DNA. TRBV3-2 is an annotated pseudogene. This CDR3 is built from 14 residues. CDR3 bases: TGTGCCAGCAGGCGGACTATAAACACCGGGGAGCTGTTTTTT. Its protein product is CASRRTINTGELFF.

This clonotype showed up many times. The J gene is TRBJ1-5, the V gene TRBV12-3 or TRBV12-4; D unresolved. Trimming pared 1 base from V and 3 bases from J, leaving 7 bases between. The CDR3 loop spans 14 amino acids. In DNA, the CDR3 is TGTGCCAGCAGTTTAGGACTGAACAATCAGCCCCAGCATTTT. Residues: CASSLGLNNQPQHF.

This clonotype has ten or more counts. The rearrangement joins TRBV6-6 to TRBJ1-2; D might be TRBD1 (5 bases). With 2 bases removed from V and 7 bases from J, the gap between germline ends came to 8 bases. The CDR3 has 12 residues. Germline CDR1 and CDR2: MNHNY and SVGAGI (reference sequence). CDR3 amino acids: CASSYGTAGYTF. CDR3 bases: TGTGCCAGCAGTTACGGGACGGCTGGCTACACCTTC.

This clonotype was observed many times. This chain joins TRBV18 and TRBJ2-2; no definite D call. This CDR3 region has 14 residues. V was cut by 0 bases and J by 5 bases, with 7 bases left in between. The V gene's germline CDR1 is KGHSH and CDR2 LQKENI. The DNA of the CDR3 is TGTGCCAGCTCACCACCGTCACGGACCGGGGAGCTGTTTTTT. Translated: CASSPPSRTGELFF. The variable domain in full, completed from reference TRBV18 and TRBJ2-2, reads NAGVMQNPRHLVRRRGQEARLRCSPMKGHSHVYWYRQLPEEGLKFMVYLQKENIIDESGMPKERFSAEFPKEGPSILRIQQVVRGDSAAYFCASSPPSRTGELFFGEGSRLTVL.

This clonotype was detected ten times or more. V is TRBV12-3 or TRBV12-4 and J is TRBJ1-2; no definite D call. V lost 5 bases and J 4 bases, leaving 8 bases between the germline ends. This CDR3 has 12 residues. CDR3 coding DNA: TGTGCCAGCAGTACTGGACTCTATGGCTACACCTTC. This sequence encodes CASSTGLYGYTF.

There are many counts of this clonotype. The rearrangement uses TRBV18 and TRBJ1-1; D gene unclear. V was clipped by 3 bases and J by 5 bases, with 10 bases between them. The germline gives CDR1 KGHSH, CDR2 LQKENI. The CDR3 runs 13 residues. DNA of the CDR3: TGTGCCAGCTCACCGACCCTCGATACTGAAGCTTTCTTT. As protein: CASSPTLDTEAFF.

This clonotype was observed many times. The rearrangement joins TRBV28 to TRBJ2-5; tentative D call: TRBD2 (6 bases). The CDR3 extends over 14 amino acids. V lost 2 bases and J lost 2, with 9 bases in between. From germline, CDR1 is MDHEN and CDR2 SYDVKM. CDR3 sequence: CASSLMGGQETQYF. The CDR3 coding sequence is TGTGCCAGCAGTTTAATGGGGGGACAAGAGACCCAGTACTTC.

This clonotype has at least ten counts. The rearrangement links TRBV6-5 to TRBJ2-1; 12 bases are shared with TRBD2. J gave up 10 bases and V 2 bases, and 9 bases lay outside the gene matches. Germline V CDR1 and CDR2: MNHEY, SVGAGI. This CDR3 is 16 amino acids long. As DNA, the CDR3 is TGTGCCAGCAGTTACACTCTAGCGGGAGGGCCTGGCGAGCAGTTCTTC. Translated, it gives CASSYTLAGGPGEQFF.